The clone carrying this TCR beta chain was recorded once. Its antigen is currently unknown. Germline CDR1 SGHAT, CDR2 FQNNGV. The CDR3 sequence is 16 residues long. J was trimmed by 7 bases and V by 5 bases; bases with no gene match: 14. These data belong to a study of cytomegalovirus exposure and HLA in healthy donors. Whole-study context: The roughly 120 validation repertoires, a later analysis reported, used the same platform as the 666 first-cohort repertoires.

Findings of the study overall: Generally TCR sequences proved uncommon, though certain public TCRs appeared in numerous donors. Specificity for CMV antigens was confirmed in vitro for three of the CMV-associated chains.

These donors were members of the roughly 110-subject validation cohort, a group separate from the approximately 700-subject first cohort. The data were produced by immunoSEQ multiplex PCR, yet TCRdb's version contains in-frame clones alone and is incomplete. Here the sample spans 110,000 to 150,000 clones, about 95% being singletons. This TCR was recovered from a man aged 18 to 30 in good health and CMV-seropositive. The sample consisted of PBMCs. The V and J genes are TRBV11-2 and TRBJ2-1; 7 nucleotides match TRBD2. CDR3: CASSPRLGEGRNEQFF. For the CDR3, the DNA is TGTGCCAGCAGCCCCCGTTTGGGGGAGGGCCGGAATGAGCAGTTCTTC.